This entry describes one T cell receptor beta chain. Its antigen is not identified. A much larger clone lies a single base off, so this may be a read error. V lost 11 bases and J 8 bases, leaving 15 bases between the germline ends. CDR3 length equals 11 residues. From RNA transcripts, TCR beta CDR3 regions were amplified. The HTBI primer set served for first-round RT-PCR of the TCR CDR3. A single record per CDR3 protein comes from TCRdb applying MiXCR to the multiplex PCR reads. This sample carries a few hundred thousand distinct CDR3 sequences, about 14% of them seen once, and the ten largest clones take around 20%. Any patient presenting with uncontrolled infection, other autoimmune disease, pregnancy or lactation was left out. Together with thyroid ultrasound, orbital computed tomography, serum thyroxine and TRAb, clinical symptoms were used for diagnoses. The sample comes from a study of T cells in Graves' hyperthyroidism and ophthalmopathy.

Overall study findings and caveats: Within blood appeared most thyroid clonotypes that had expanded above 0.001. The model's output predicted ophthalmopathy at a median of about 6.5 months prior to onset.

The TCR sequence derives from a woman aged 25 to 39 with Graves' ophthalmopathy. The chain uses TRBV12-3 or TRBV12-4 and TRBJ1-2; no clear D. Sequencing was done on a sample of blood. The CDR3 region has the DNA TGTGCCGGCACCGCATCGGGAGGCTACACCTTC. It codes for CAGTASGGYTF.